This T cell receptor beta chain was recovered during a study of technical replicates of blood from several donors. Here immunoSEQ multiplex PCR was the method, and the copy in TCRdb shows in-frame clones only, minus some. The data contain 82,000 or so clones, under 96% of them singletons. Deletions cut 7 bases from V and 0 bases from J, with 11 bases between. The length of the CDR3 is 15 residues. Per germline, CDR1 SGDLS and CDR2 YYNGEE. The origin of this receptor is a human donor in good health. The V gene is TRBV9, the J gene TRBJ2-6; TRBD2 might be the D (6 bases). The sequencing input was T cells isolated from PBMCs. For the CDR3, the DNA is TGTGCCAGCCGACGGGGGAACTCTGGGGCCAACGTCCTGACTTTC. Translated: CASRRGNSGANVLTF.